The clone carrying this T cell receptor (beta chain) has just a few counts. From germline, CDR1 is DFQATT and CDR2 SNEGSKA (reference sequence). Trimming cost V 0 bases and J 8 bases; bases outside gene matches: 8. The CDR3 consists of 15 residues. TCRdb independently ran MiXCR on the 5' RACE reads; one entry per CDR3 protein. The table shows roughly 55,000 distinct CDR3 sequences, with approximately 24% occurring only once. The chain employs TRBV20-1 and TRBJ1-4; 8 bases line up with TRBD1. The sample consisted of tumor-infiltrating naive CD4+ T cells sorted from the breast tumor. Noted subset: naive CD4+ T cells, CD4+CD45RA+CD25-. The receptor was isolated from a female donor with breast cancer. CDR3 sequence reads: CSARDGDRLGEKLFF. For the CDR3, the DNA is TGCAGTGCTAGAGATGGGGACAGGTTGGGAGAAAAACTGTTTTTT.